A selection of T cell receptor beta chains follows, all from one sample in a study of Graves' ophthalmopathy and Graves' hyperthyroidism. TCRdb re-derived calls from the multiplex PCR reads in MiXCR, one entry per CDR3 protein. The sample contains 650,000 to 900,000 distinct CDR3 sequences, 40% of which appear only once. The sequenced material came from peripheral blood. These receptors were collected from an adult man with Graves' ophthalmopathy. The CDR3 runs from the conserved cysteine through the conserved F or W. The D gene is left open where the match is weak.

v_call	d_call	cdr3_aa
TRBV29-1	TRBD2	CSVAGLGKTQYF
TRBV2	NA	CASSGERNSPLHF
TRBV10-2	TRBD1	CASRRQGSYEQYF
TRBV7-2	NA	CASSRWGVGVPQHF
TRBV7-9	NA	CAWNGQNTGELFF
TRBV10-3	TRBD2	CAISEGLAGAYEQYF
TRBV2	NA	CASSQEGDTETQYF
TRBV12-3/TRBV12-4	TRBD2	CASSWTSGENQYF
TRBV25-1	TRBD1	CASSDSAGTANEKLFF
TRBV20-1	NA	CSASVSPSYEQYF
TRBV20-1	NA	CSAADGGQQETQYF
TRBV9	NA	CASSVAGLPGANVLTF
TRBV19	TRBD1	CASSRYGTGMRANQPQHF
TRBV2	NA	CASSEAVDGSYEQYF